The TCR beta chain described here comes from a study of Graves' ophthalmopathy and Graves' hyperthyroidism listed by TCRdb under 2018. Regarding the research as a whole: Peripheral blood was collected at initial diagnosis, prior to any treatment. TCR beta repertoire signatures were used to distinguish Graves' ophthalmopathy from Graves' hyperthyroidism and to predict progression to ophthalmopathy. In total, approximately 130 blood samples were TCR-sequenced: fewer than 50 ophthalmopathy, about 75 hyperthyroidism and around 17 hyperthyroidism-to-ophthalmopathy patients. A discovery set of 90 to 100 patients (around 45 ophthalmopathy, about 59 stable hyperthyroidism) was enrolled to explore V-J signatures distinguishing ophthalmopathy from hyperthyroidism. An independent validation cohort comprised fewer than 20 hyperthyroidism patients and some 16 patients who later progressed from hyperthyroidism to ophthalmopathy. In roughly 6 hyperthyroidism patients, T-cell repertoires of thyroid tissue and blood were compared. After sampling, hyperthyroidism patients received methimazole starting at 30 mg daily, and ophthalmopathy patients received high-dose intravenous methylprednisolone. The 100 or so discovery patients were divided at random into training and test sets in a 7:3 ratio.

A distance of 15 bases separates the germline ends of V and J, which lose 1 base and 5 bases respectively. The CDR3 measures 15 amino acids from cysteine to phenylalanine. CDR3 DNA is the only sequence kept; it has 45 bases, read in frame from the first base. From the germline V gene, CDR1 is SGHRS and CDR2 is YFSETQ. Overall study results and their limits: Among expanded thyroid clonotypes with frequency above 0.001, most also showed up in blood, which suggests that blood repertoires may reflect the thyroid immune response. In validation, the model predicted ophthalmopathy progression with about 71% sensitivity and roughly 72% specificity; 12 predicted patients were CT-confirmed with GO in a median of 6.5 months. Sample size was not statistically predetermined, and group allocation was not concealed from the investigators. The 13-signature model separated ophthalmopathy from stable hyperthyroidism with about 86% sensitivity and approximately 81% specificity in cross-validation, and 80%/75% in the test set.

This clonotype was seen repeatedly, ten times or more. What this receptor recognizes is not known. Per-base quality was not reported, and no clone a single base away is much larger than it. The ophthalmopathy patients had moderately to severely active disease, with a Clinical Activity Score of 3 or higher, a NOSPECS grade of 4 or higher, and a disease duration of less than 3 months. Patients were excluded if they had other autoimmune diseases, uncontrolled infections, pregnancy or lactation. Clinical symptoms, serum thyroxine, TRAb, thyroid ultrasound and orbital computed tomography were used for diagnosis. PBMCs were isolated from around 10 ml of fresh peripheral blood by Ficoll-Paque density gradient centrifugation. Total RNA was extracted with Trizol reagent and quality-checked on an Agilent 2100 Bioanalyzer. TCR beta CDR3 regions were amplified from RNA transcripts for repertoire sequencing. The first round was an RT-PCR using HTBI primers with the Qiagen OneStep RT-PCR kit, and this first round was followed by a second-round multiplex PCR, then size selection and purification. The libraries underwent paired-end sequencing with 100 bp reads on an Illumina HiSeq2000. Regarding the original processing steps: SOAPnuke was used to process the reads, throwing out any read that had adapters, had uncalled bases, had a mean Phred below 15, or lacked an exact constant-primer or identifier match. COPE v1.2.5 was used to merge the high-quality paired reads. Unique nucleotide sequences were defined as clonotypes and aligned to IMGT TRB V, D and J references using MiTCR v1.1. Only V-J combinations with frequency above 0.0001 were analysed, covering approximately 99% of repertoires. For each V-J combination, a TCR clonal expansion and chaos score was defined as F50 clonal expansion divided by the chaos observed in the TCRdist matrix. Welch's t-statistics and random forest were used to narrow the features down to 13 V-J combinations, which were then fed into a naive Bayes classifier. The Morisita-Horn index was used to measure how similar the thyroid and blood repertoires were. TCRdb handled the public reads itself, with Q25 trimming in fastp and clone calling in MiXCR, and kept productive beta chains. Entries that share a CDR3 protein sequence are merged under the most common genes and DNA. TCRdb's processing, not the authors', yielded these V and J calls. The sample records about 480,000 distinct CDR3 sequences, around 15% of which are singletons. The ten largest clones capture more than 8.5% of the sample.

The V and J genes are TRBV5-1 and TRBJ1-2, and perhaps TRBD1 as D gene, on 5 matching bases. The sample comprised blood. The TCR comes from a woman in her twenties or thirties with Graves' ophthalmopathy. Donor details come from another sample of the same person, matched by shared clones. Here is the DNA: TGCGCCAGCAGCTTGACGTTGGCAGGGATGTATGGCTACACCTTC. Its coded protein is CASSLTLAGMYGYTF.